This entry is about one TCR beta chain. Its antigen is currently not known. Within one base of it there is no much larger clone, and no base qualities were kept. The data derive from a study of early T cells in non-severe SARS-CoV-2 infection (dated by TCRdb to the early 2020s). For context, the study as a whole: Because TCR sequencing was done on bulk RNA from unsorted whole blood, the alpha and beta chains could not be paired.

What the research found in general, with its limitations: VDJdb matching was skewed toward anti-spike CD8 responses, so virus-specific expansions were likely underestimated and private and CD4 specificities were missed.

Set within a cohort of healthcare workers in London, UK, this nested case-control study involved weekly PCR testing of nasopharyngeal swabs along with blood sampling. Healthcare workers were recruited between 23 and 31 March 2020, during the week of the UK lockdown, and were followed weekly for up to about 16 weeks. The library was built by means of 5' RACE. The listed sequencing device is NextSeq 500. The TCR library protocol attached unique molecular identifiers to individual cDNA molecules to correct for sequencing error and PCR bias. Both TCR alpha and beta chains were sequenced, and tight co-correlation was observed between alpha and beta sequence abundances in each sample. The original methods were these. V gene, J gene and CDR3 annotation of TCR sequences was performed with Decombinator V4. TCRs were defined as expanded if a significant change between any two time points was detected under a Poisson model with p below 0.0001. TCR abundances were normalised to the total number of TCRs sequenced per sample and expressed as counts per million. TRAV1-2 paired with TRAJ12, TRAJ20 or TRAJ33 defined MAIT TCRs, while TRAV10 paired with TRAJ18 defined iNKT TCRs. VDJdb, accessed 1 November 2021, was searched for CMV, EBV and SARS-CoV-2 annotated TCRs, with TCRs annotated for multiple antigens excluded. Through fastp at Q25 and MiXCR, TCRdb rebuilt clones from the public reads, retaining in-frame beta chains. A single entry per CDR3 protein holds the most common genes and DNA from its merged rows. These V and J calls rely on TCRdb rather than the paper's analysis. This sample is represented by 50,000 to 60,000 distinct CDR3 sequences; roughly a tenth of them were singletons. The ten largest clones add up to less than 25% of the sample.

The germline ends are 9 bases apart after V is trimmed by 2 bases and J by 4 bases. The CDR3 numbers 14 residues from cysteine through phenylalanine. Only CDR3 DNA is held: 42 bases, read in frame from base 1. Via the germline V gene, CDR1 is MGHRA and CDR2 YSYEKL. The rearranged chain carries TRBV4-1 and TRBJ2-1; no D gene call is confident. The source is an adult who was a healthcare worker with PCR-confirmed SARS-CoV-2 infection or an uninfected control (not recorded which). The sample taken for sequencing was whole blood. The CDR3 has the sequence CASSQQAGYNEQFF. At the DNA level, the sequence is TGCGCCAGCAGCCAACAGGCTGGTTACAATGAGCAGTTCTTC.